This T cell receptor (beta chain) appears in the sequencing data of a study of shared clonotypes between healthy human individuals. Study at large: Each donor's CD4 naive and CD4 memory cells filled three plates apiece, CD8 naive two, and CD8 memory one. Broader study findings: Sorted-subset samples were not fully sequenced, rarefaction indicated. Larger richness was generally estimated for naive than memory subsets.

TCRdb keeps only in-frame clones here, not all; method: immunoSEQ multiplex PCR. The top ten clones hold about 0.07% of a sample with 180,000 or so clones, about 93% of them seen once. The CDR3 has 13 amino acids. Germline CDR1 reads MNHEY; CDR2 reads SMNVEV (reference sequence). As for this clone: The antigen is not known.

Sequencing was carried out using naive CD4+ T cells sorted from blood. The subset here: CD45RA+ positively selected. The V call is TRBV27, the J call TRBJ2-5, with 8 bases identical to TRBD1. The assigned J gene may be wrong: the sequence end matches TRBJ2-7 better. This sequence originates from a woman in her thirties in good health. The CDR3 bases are TGTGCCAGCAGTTTAGTCAGGGGGCACGAGCAGTACTTC. This sequence encodes CASSLVRGHEQYF.